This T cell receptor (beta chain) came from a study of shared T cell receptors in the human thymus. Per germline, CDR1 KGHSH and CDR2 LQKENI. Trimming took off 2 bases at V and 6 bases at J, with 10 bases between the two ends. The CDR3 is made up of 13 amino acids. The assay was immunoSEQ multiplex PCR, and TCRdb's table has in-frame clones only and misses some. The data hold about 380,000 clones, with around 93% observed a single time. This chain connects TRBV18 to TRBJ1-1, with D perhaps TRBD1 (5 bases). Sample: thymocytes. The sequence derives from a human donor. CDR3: CASSPGDFAEAFF. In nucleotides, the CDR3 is TGTGCCAGCTCACCAGGGGACTTCGCTGAAGCTTTCTTT.